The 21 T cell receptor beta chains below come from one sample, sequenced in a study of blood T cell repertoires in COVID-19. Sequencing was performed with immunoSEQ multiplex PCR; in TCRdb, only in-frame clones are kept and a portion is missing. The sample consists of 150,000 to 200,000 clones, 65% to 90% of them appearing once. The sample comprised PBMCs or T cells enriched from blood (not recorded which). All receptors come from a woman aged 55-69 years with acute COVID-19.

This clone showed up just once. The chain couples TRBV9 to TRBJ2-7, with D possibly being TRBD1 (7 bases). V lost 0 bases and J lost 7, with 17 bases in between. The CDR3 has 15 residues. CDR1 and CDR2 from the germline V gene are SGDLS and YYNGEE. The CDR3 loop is CASSVDPQGGREQYF. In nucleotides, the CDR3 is TGTGCCAGCAGCGTAGATCCCCAGGGGGGAAGGGAGCAGTACTTC.

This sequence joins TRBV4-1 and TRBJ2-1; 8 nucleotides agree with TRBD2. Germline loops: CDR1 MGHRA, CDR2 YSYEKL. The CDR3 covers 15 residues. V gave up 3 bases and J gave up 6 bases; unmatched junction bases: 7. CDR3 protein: CASSHGRGGVNEQFF. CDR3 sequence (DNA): TGCGCCAGCAGCCACGGGAGGGGAGGGGTCAATGAGCAGTTCTTC.

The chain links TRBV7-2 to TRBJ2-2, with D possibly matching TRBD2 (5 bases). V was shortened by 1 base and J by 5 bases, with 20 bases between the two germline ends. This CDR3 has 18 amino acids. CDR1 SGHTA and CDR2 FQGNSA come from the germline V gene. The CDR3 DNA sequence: TGTGCCAGCAGCTTAGTAGTGTCTCCCACTCCGGGGACCGGGGAGCTGTTTTTT. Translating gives CASSLVVSPTPGTGELFF.

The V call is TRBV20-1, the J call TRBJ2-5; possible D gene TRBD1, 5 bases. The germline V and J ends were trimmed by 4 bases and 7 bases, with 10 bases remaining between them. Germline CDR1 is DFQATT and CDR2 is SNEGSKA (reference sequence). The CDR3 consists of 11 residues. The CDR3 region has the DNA TGCAGTGCTAAACCGACAGCGACCCAGTACTTC. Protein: CSAKPTATQYF.

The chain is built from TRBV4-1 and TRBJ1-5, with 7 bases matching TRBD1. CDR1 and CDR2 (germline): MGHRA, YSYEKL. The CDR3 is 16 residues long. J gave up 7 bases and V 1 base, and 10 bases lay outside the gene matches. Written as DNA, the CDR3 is TGCGCCAGCAGCCAAGGTATCGCGAGGGGGCCACAGCCCCAGCATTTT. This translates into CASSQGIARGPQPQHF.

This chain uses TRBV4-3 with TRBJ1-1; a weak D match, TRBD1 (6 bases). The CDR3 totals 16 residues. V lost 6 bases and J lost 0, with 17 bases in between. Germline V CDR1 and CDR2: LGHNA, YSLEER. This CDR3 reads CASRHQTGGLNTEAFF. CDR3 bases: TGCGCCAGCAGACATCAGACGGGGGGGCTGAACACTGAAGCTTTCTTT.

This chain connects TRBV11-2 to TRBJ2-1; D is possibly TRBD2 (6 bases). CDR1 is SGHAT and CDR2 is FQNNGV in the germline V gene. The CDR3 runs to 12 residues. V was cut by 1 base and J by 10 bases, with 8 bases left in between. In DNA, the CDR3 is TGTGCCAGCAGCTTAGGGGGACTGGAGCAGTTCTTC. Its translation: CASSLGGLEQFF. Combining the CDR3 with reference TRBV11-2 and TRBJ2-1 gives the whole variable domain EAGVAQSPRYKIIEKRQSVAFWCNPISGHATLYWYQQILGQGPKLLIQFQNNGVVDDSQLPKDRFSAERLKGVDSTLKIQPAKLEDSAVYLCASSLGGLEQFFGPGTRLTVL.

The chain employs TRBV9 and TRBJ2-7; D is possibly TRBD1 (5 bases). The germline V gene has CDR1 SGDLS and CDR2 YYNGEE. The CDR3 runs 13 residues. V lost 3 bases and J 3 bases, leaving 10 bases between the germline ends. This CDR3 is CASSGLQGYEQYF. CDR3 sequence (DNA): TGTGCCAGCAGCGGTCTCCAGGGCTACGAGCAGTACTTC.

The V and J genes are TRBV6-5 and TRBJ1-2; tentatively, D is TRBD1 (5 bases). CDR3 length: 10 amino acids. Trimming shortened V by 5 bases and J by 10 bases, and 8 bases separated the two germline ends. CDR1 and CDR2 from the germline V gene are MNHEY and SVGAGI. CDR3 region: CASSRQHYTF. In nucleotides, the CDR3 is TGTGCCAGCAGTCGACAGCACTACACCTTC.

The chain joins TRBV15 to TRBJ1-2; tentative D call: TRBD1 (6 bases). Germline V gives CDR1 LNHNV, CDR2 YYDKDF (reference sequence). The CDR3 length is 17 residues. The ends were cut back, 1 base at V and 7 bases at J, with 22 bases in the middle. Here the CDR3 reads CATSRGTGQGGLSGYTF. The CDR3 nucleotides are TGTGCCACCAGCAGAGGCACGGGGCAAGGGGGTCTGAGTGGCTACACCTTC.

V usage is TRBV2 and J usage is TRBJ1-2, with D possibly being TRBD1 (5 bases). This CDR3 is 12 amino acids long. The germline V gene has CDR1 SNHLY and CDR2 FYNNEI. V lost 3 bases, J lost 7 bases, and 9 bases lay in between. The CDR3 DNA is TGTGCCAGCAGTGAGGGGCGTCGTGGCTACACCTTC. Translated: CASSEGRRGYTF.

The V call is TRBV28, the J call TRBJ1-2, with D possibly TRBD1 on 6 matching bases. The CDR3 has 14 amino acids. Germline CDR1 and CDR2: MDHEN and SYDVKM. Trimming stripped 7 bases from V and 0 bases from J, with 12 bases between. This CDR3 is CASTLGGANYGYTF. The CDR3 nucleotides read TGTGCCAGCACCTTAGGGGGAGCTAACTATGGCTACACCTTC.

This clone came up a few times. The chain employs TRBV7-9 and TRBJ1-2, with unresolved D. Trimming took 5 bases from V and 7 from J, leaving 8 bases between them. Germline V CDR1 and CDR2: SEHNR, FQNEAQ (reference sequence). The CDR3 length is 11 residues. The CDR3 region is CASSRRGGYTF. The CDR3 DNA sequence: TGTGCCAGCAGCCGTCGCGGTGGCTACACCTTC.

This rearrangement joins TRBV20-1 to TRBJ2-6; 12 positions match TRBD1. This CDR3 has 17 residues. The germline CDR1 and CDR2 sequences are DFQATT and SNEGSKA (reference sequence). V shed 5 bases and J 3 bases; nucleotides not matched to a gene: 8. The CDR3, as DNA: TGCAGTGCTGGTGGCCGGGACAGGGGGCTTGGGGCCAACGTCCTGACTTTC. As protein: CSAGGRDRGLGANVLTF.

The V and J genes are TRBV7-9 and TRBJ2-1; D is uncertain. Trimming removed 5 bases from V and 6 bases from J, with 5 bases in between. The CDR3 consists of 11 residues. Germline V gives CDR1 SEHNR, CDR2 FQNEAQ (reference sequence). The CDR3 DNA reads TGTGCCAGCAGCCAGCGCAATGAGCAGTTCTTC. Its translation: CASSQRNEQFF.

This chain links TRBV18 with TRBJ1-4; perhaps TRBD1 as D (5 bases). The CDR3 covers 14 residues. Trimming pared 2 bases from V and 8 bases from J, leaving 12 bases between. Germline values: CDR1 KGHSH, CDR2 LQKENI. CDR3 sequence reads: CASSPGQGTEKLFF. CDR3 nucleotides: TGTGCCAGCTCACCAGGTCAGGGTACCGAAAAACTGTTTTTT.

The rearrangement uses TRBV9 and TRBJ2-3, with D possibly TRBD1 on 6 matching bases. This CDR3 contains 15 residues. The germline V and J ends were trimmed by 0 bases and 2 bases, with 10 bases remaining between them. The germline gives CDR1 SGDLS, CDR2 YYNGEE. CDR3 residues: CASSVDQGYTDTQYF. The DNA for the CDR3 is TGTGCCAGCAGCGTAGACCAGGGGTACACAGATACGCAGTATTTT.

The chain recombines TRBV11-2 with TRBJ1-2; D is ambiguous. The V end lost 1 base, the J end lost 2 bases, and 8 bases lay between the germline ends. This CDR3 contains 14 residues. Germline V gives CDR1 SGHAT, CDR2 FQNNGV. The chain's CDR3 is CASSLVRSNYGYTF. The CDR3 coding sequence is TGTGCCAGCAGCTTAGTTCGGAGCAACTATGGCTACACCTTC.

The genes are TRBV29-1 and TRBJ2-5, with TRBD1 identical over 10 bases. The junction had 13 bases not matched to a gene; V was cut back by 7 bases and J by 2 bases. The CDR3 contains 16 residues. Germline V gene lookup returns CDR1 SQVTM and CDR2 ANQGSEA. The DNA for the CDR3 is TGCAGCGGATCCGGGACAGGGGTAGGCGGTCAAGAGACCCAGTACTTC. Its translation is CSGSGTGVGGQETQYF.

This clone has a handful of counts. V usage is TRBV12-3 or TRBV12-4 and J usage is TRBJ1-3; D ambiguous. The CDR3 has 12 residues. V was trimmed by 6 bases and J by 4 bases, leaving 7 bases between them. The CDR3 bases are TGTGCCAGCAGGTATGTCGGAAACACCATATATTTT. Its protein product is CASRYVGNTIYF.

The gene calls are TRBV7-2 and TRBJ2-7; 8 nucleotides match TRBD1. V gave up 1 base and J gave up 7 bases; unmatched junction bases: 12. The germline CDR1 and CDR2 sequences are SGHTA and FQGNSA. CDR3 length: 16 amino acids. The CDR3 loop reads CASSLVGRGPLGEQYV. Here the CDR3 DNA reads TGTGCCAGCAGCTTAGTCGGCAGGGGGCCTCTAGGGGAGCAGTACGTC.